This T cell receptor beta chain is from a study of CD8+CD57+ T cells in acquired aplastic anemia. Broader study findings: A set of around 30 CD8+ CDR3 sequences was shared between patients and controls, and these sequences appeared highly expressed in patients.

TCR beta VDJ and CDR3 profiling used genomic DNA as template. MiXCR, applied by TCRdb to the reads, yields one record per CDR3 protein. This repertoire shows 120,000 or so distinct CDR3 sequences, 40% found once; its top ten account for about 2.6%. This clonotype was picked up a small number of times. Antigen unknown. Patients chosen for sequencing had shown CD8+CD57+ cell expansion by flow cytometry. The enrolled patients all had severe acquired aplastic anemia. The sequence came from a human donor with aplastic anemia. The sample taken for sequencing was sorted CD4+, CD8+, or CD8+CD57+ T cells (not recorded which) from PBMCs.

CDR3 loop: CASSLGPPGNYGYTF. The CDR3 bases are TGTGCCAGCAGCTTGGGACCGCCCGGGAACTATGGCTACACCTTC. This rearrangement joins TRBV6-2 or TRBV6-3 to TRBJ1-2; a weak D match, TRBD1 (5 bases). Per the germline V gene, CDR1 is MNHEY and CDR2 is SVGEGT. Trimming pared 6 bases from V and 2 bases from J, leaving 16 bases between. The CDR3 is 15 residues long.